These T cell receptor beta chains were read from a single sample in a study of shared clonotypes between healthy human individuals. The data were produced by immunoSEQ multiplex PCR, yet TCRdb's version contains in-frame clones alone and is incomplete. The table has approximately 1.5 million clones, 95% to 99% seen once. The sample taken for sequencing was naive CD4+ T cells sorted from blood. Receptor source: a man aged 30-40 years in good health. The conserved cysteine and the conserved F or W are not part of the CDR3 here. Each record gives: J gene, CDR3 length, V gene, CDR3 protein.

j_gene: TRBJ2-1
len: 18
v_gene: TRBV14
CDR3aa: ASSQAKPGLAGGRHNEQF

j_gene: TRBJ2-7
len: 8
v_gene: TRBV6-1
CDR3aa: ASRRYEQY

j_gene: TRBJ2-1
len: 14
v_gene: TRBV4-2
CDR3aa: ASSQVAGGSHNEQF

j_gene: TRBJ1-2
len: 15
v_gene: TRBV5-1
CDR3aa: ASSTGTGILPNYGYT

j_gene: TRBJ2-6
len: 13
v_gene: TRBV9
CDR3aa: ASSLDSSGANVLT

j_gene: TRBJ1-5
len: 14
v_gene: TRBV7-6
CDR3aa: ASSLSTGRSNQPQH

j_gene: TRBJ2-5
len: 14
v_gene: TRBV19
CDR3aa: ASRAPGRHSKETQY

j_gene: TRBJ2-5
len: 14
v_gene: TRBV5-1
CDR3aa: ASSGFGQGHQETQY

j_gene: TRBJ2-7
len: 13
v_gene: TRBV13
CDR3aa: ASSKRLALIYEQY

j_gene: TRBJ2-3
len: 12
v_gene: TRBV2
CDR3aa: ASGGGRSTDTQY

j_gene: TRBJ2-5
len: 12
v_gene: TRBV18
CDR3aa: ASSLTDSQETQY

j_gene: TRBJ2-7
len: 13
v_gene: TRBV6-1
CDR3aa: ASSAPTLRGSEQY

j_gene: TRBJ2-1
len: 13
v_gene: TRBV29-1
CDR3aa: SVEDLKGSYNEQF

j_gene: TRBJ2-7
len: 11
v_gene: TRBV29-1
CDR3aa: SVGGGRDLEQY

j_gene: TRBJ1-4
len: 12
v_gene: TRBV6-1
CDR3aa: ASSDLLANEKLF

j_gene: TRBJ1-1
len: 10
v_gene: TRBV30
CDR3aa: AWSPGRTEAF

j_gene: TRBJ2-7
len: 12
v_gene: TRBV10-1
CDR3aa: ASITGTGLYEQY

j_gene: TRBJ1-4
len: 13
v_gene: TRBV18
CDR3aa: ASSPLRATNEKLF

j_gene: TRBJ2-7
len: 11
v_gene: TRBV7-2
CDR3aa: ASSPRPGDEQY

j_gene: TRBJ2-6
len: 12
v_gene: TRBV2
CDR3aa: ASSELTGANVLT

j_gene: TRBJ2-2
len: 16
v_gene: TRBV10-1
CDR3aa: ASSEIPFAGAHTGELF

j_gene: TRBJ1-5
len: 12
v_gene: TRBV6-5
CDR3aa: ASKEGWSNQPQH

j_gene: TRBJ2-1
len: 13
v_gene: TRBV9
CDR3aa: ASSALAGEVFEQF

j_gene: TRBJ2-3
len: 11
v_gene: TRBV11-2
CDR3aa: ASSLDLSDTQY

j_gene: TRBJ2-4
len: 12
v_gene: TRBV29-1
CDR3aa: SVTSGTSGNIQY

j_gene: TRBJ2-1
len: 10
v_gene: TRBV28
CDR3aa: ASTKRGKEQF

j_gene: TRBJ1-5
len: 14
v_gene: TRBV19
CDR3aa: ASSSLRQSLIQPQH

j_gene: TRBJ2-7
len: 16
v_gene: TRBV27
CDR3aa: ASSLLGDRENLPYEQY

j_gene: TRBJ2-1
len: 9
v_gene: TRBV20-1
CDR3aa: SALKRNEQF

j_gene: TRBJ2-7
len: 15
v_gene: TRBV5-1
CDR3aa: ASSLGPSGLTSYEQY

j_gene: TRBJ2-7
len: 9
v_gene: TRBV29-1
CDR3aa: SVGGEYEQY

j_gene: TRBJ1-5
len: 9
v_gene: TRBV19
CDR3aa: ASSQGQPQH

j_gene: TRBJ2-2
len: 14
v_gene: TRBV19
CDR3aa: ASSGQASRNTGELF

j_gene: TRBJ1-5
len: 13
v_gene: TRBV19
CDR3aa: ASSPQSRINQPQH

j_gene: TRBJ2-7
len: 10
v_gene: TRBV6-9
CDR3aa: ANDRVGGEQY

j_gene: TRBJ2-7
len: 11
v_gene: TRBV10-1
CDR3aa: ASSAARTYEQY

j_gene: TRBJ2-5
len: 11
v_gene: TRBV19
CDR3aa: ASRPGPKETQY

j_gene: TRBJ2-7
len: 12
v_gene: TRBV27
CDR3aa: ASSNSRTGLEQY

j_gene: TRBJ1-5
len: 12
v_gene: TRBV5-6
CDR3aa: ASSLGGKWEPQH

j_gene: TRBJ2-5
len: 11
v_gene: TRBV5-4
CDR3aa: ASSLGAVETQY

j_gene: TRBJ1-1
len: 12
v_gene: TRBV25-1
CDR3aa: ASSVTGGFTEAF

j_gene: TRBJ1-1
len: 13
v_gene: TRBV2
CDR3aa: ASRIRGSENTEAF

j_gene: TRBJ2-3
len: 11
v_gene: TRBV7-7
CDR3aa: ASSDGSTDTQY

j_gene: TRBJ1-1
len: 11
v_gene: TRBV2
CDR3aa: ASSVVKNTEAF

j_gene: TRBJ1-1
len: 12
v_gene: TRBV5-1
CDR3aa: ASSPTIGGGEAF

j_gene: TRBJ2-2
len: 11
v_gene: TRBV29-1
CDR3aa: SAGEGPTGELF

j_gene: TRBJ1-2
len: 13
v_gene: TRBV7-3
CDR3aa: ASSPRGQLNYGYT

j_gene: TRBJ1-1
len: 12
v_gene: TRBV5-1
CDR3aa: ASSLTTPGLGAF

j_gene: TRBJ2-3
len: 11
v_gene: TRBV5-1
CDR3aa: ASSLESHDTQY

j_gene: TRBJ2-7
len: 13
v_gene: TRBV18
CDR3aa: ASSPLAGGSYEQY

j_gene: TRBJ1-4
len: 11
v_gene: TRBV10-3
CDR3aa: ATQQGLNEKLF

j_gene: TRBJ2-1
len: 14
v_gene: TRBV9
CDR3aa: ASSVGAASSYNEQF

j_gene: TRBJ1-1
len: 11
v_gene: TRBV10-2
CDR3aa: ARASQSRTEAF

j_gene: TRBJ2-1
len: 16
v_gene: TRBV19
CDR3aa: ASSSRGVLAGKDNEQF

j_gene: TRBJ2-1
len: 16
v_gene: TRBV11-3
CDR3aa: ASSLSSLGQASYNEQF

j_gene: TRBJ1-5
len: 11
v_gene: TRBV2
CDR3aa: ASVGQINQPQH

j_gene: TRBJ2-3
len: 14
v_gene: TRBV11-2
CDR3aa: ASSLFRGPAADTQY

j_gene: TRBJ2-1
len: 14
v_gene: TRBV6-5
CDR3aa: ASSFRGPSSYNEQF

j_gene: TRBJ1-5
len: 14
v_gene: TRBV27
CDR3aa: ASSPGAGVWNQPQH